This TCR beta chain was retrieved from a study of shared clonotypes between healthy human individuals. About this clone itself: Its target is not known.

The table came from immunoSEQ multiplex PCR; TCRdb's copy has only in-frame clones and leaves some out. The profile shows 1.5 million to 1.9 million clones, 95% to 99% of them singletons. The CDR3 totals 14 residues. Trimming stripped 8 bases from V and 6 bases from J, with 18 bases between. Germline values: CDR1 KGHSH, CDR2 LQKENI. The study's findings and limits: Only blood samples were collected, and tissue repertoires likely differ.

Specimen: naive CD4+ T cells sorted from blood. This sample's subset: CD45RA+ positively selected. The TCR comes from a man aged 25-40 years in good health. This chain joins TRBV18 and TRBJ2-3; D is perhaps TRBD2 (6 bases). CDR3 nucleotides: TGTGCCAGCCGATTAACCGGGAGTGTGGATACGCAGTATTTT. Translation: CASRLTGSVDTQYF.